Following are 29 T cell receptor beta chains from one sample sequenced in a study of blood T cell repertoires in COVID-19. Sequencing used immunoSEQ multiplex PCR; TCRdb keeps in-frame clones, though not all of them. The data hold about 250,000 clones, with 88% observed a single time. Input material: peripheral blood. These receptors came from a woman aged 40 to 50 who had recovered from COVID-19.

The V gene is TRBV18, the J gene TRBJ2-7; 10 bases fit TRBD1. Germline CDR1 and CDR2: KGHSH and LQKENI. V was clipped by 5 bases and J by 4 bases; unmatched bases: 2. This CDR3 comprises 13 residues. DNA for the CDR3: TGTGCCAGCTCATCGGACAGGGGGTACGAGCAGTACTTC. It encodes CASSSDRGYEQYF.

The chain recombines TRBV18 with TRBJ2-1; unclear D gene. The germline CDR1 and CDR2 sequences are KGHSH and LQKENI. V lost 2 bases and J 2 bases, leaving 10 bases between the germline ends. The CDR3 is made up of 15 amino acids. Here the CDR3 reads CASSPGQTTYNEQFF. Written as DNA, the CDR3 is TGTGCCAGCTCACCAGGGCAAACCACCTACAATGAGCAGTTCTTC.

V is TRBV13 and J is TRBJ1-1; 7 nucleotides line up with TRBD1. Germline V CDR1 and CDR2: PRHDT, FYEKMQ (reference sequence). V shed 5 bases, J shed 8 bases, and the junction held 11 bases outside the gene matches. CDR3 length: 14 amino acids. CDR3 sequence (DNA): TGTGCCAGCAGCCCGGAGGATCAGGGGGTAGAAGCTTTCTTT. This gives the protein CASSPEDQGVEAFF.

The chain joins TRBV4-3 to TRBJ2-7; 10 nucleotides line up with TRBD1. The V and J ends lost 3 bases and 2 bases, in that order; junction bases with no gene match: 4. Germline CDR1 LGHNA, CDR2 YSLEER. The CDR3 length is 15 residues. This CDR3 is CASSHGQGGPYEQYF. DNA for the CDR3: TGCGCCAGCAGCCATGGACAGGGGGGGCCCTACGAGCAGTACTTC.

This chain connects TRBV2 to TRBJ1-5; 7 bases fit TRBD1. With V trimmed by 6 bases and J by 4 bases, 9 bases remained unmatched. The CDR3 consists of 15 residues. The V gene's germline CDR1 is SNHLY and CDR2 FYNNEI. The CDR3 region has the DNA TGTGCCAGCAGGAGACAGGGCATAAGGAATCAGCCCCAGCATTTT. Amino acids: CASRRQGIRNQPQHF.

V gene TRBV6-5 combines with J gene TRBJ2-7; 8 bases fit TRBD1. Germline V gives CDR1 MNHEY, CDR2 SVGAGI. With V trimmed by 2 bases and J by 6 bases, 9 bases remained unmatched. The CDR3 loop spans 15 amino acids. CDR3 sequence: CASSYVGTGPREQYF. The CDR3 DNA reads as TGTGCCAGCAGTTACGTTGGGACAGGCCCTCGCGAGCAGTACTTC.

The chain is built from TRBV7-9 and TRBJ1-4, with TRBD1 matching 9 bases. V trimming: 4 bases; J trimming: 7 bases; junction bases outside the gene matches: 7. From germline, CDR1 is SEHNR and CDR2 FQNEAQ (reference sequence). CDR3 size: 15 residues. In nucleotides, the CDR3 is TGTGCCAGCAGCTCAAGACAGGGGGGGTTTGAAAAACTGTTTTTT. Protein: CASSSRQGGFEKLFF.

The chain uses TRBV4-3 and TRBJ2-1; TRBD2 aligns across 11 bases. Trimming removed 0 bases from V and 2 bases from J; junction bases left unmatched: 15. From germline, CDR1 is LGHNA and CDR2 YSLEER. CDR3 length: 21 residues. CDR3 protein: CASSQESLLAGGSPAYNEQFF. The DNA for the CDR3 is TGCGCCAGCAGCCAAGAGTCCCTCCTAGCGGGGGGAAGCCCAGCCTACAATGAGCAGTTCTTC.

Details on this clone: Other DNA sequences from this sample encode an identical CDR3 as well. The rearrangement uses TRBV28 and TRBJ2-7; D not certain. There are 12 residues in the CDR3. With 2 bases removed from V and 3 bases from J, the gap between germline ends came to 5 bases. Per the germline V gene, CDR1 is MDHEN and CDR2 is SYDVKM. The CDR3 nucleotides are TGTGCCAGCAGTTTAGGCGGCTACGAGCAGTACTTC. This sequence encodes CASSLGGYEQYF.

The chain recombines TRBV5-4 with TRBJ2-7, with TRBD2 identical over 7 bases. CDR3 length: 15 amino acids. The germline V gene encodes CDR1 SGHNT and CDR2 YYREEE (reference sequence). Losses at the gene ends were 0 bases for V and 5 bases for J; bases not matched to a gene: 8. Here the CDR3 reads CASSLGGGSYHEQYF. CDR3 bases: TGTGCCAGCAGCTTGGGGGGGGGTAGCTACCACGAGCAGTACTTC.

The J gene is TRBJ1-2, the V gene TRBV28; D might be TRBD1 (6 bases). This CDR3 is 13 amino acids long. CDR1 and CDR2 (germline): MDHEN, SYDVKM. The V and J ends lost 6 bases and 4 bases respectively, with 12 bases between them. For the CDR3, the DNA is TGTGCCAGCAGCCCGGGGGGGGCCTATGGCTACACCTTC. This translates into CASSPGGAYGYTF.

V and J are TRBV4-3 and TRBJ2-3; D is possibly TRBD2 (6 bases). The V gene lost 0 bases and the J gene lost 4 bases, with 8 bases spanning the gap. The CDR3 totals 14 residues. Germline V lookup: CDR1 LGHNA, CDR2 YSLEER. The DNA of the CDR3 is TGCGCCAGCAGCCAAGAGACTAGAGCAGATACGCAGTATTTT. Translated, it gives CASSQETRADTQYF.

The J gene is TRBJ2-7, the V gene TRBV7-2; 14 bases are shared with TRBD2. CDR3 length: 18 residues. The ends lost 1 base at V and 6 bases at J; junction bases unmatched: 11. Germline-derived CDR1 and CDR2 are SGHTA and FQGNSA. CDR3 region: CASSLVLATGLAGAEQYF. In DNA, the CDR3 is TGTGCCAGCAGCTTAGTGCTCGCTACGGGACTAGCGGGAGCCGAGCAGTACTTC.

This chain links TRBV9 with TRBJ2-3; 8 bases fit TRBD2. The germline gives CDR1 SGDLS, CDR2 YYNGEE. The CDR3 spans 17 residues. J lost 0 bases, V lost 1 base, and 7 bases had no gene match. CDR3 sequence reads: CASSVIPSGRSTDTQYF. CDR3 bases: TGTGCCAGCAGCGTAATCCCTAGCGGGCGAAGCACAGATACGCAGTATTTT.

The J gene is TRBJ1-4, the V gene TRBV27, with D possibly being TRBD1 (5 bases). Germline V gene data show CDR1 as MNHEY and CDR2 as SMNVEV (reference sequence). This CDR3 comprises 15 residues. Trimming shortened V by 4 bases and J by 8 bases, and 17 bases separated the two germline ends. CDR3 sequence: CASSSGGTRGEKLFF. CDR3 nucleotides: TGTGCCAGCAGTTCTGGGGGGACTCGAGGCGAAAAACTGTTTTTT. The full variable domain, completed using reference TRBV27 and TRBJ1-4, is EAQVTQNPRYLITVTGKKLTVTCSQNMNHEYMSWYRQDPGLGLRQIYYSMNVEVTDKGDVPEGYKVSRKEKRNFPLILESPSPNQTSLYFCASSSGGTRGEKLFFGSGTQLSVL.

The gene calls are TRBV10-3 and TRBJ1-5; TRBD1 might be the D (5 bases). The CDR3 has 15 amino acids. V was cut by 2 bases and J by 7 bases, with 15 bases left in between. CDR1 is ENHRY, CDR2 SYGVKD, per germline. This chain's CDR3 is CAISEGGGNYQPQHF. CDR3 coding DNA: TGTGCCATCAGTGAGGGCGGGGGGAATTACCAGCCCCAGCATTTT.

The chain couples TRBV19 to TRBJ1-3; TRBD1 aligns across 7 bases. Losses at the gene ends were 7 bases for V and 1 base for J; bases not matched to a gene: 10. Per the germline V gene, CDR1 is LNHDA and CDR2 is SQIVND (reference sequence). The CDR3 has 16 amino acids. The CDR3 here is CASNPGQTLSGNTIYF. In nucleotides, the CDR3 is TGTGCCAGTAACCCGGGACAGACACTTTCTGGAAACACCATATATTTT. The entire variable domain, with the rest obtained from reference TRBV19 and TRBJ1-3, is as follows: DGGITQSPKYLFRKEGQNVTLSCEQNLNHDAMYWYRQDPGQGLRLIYYSQIVNDFQKGDIAEGYSVSREKKESFPLTVTSAQKNPTAFYLCASNPGQTLSGNTIYFGEGSWLTVV.

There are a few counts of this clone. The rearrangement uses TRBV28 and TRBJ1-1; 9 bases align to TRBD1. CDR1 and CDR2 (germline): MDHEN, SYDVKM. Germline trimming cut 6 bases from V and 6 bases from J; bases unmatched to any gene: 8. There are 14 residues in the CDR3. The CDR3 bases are TGTGCCAGCAGCCTCACAGGGGGCTCGGCTGAAGCTTTCTTT. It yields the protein CASSLTGGSAEAFF. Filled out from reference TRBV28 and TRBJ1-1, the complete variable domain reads DVKVTQSSRYLVKRTGEKVFLECVQDMDHENMFWYRQDPGLGLRLIYFSYDVKMKEKGDIPEGYSVSREKKERFSLILESASTNQTSMYLCASSLTGGSAEAFFGQGTRLTVV.

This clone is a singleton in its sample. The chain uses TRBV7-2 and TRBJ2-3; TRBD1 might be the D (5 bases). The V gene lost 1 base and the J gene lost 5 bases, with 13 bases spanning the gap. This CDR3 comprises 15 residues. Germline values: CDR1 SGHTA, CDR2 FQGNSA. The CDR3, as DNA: TGTGCCAGCAGCTTAGTGGGTAGAAGGGGAGATACGCAGTATTTT. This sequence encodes CASSLVGRRGDTQYF.

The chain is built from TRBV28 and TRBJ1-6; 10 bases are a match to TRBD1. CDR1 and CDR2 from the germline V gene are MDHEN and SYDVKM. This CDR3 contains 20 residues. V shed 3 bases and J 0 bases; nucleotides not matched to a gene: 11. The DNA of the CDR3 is TGTGCCAGCAGTTTCCCACCGGACAGGGGGGGAAGCTCCTATAATTCACCCCTCCACTTT. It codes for CASSFPPDRGGSSYNSPLHF.

The CDR3 protein is CAIRLDLPLNYGYTF. In DNA form, the CDR3 reads TGTGCCATCAGGCTGGACTTACCACTCAACTATGGCTACACCTTC. The chain carries TRBV10-3 and TRBJ1-2, with no clear D. CDR3 length: 15 residues. V shed 6 bases and J shed 2 bases, with 16 bases lying between them. Germline assignment: CDR1 ENHRY and CDR2 SYGVKD.

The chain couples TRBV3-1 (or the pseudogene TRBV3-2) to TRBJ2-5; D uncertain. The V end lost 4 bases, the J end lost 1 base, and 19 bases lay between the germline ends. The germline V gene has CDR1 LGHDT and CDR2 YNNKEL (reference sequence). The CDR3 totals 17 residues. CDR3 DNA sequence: TGTGCCAGCAGCCGAAGAGTGGGTGGGTCGGGCCAAGAGACCCAGTACTTC. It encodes CASSRRVGGSGQETQYF.

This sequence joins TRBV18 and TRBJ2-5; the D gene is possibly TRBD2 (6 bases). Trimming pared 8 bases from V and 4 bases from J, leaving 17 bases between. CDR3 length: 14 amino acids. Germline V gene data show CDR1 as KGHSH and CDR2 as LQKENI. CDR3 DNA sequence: TGTGCCAGCACGGTCCCGGGGGTTGGAGAGACCCAGTACTTC. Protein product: CASTVPGVGETQYF.

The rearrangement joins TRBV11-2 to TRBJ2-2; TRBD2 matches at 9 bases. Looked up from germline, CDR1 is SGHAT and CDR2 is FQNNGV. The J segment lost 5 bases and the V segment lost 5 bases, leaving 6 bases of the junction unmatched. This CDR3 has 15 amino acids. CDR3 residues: CASSVAGESTGELFF. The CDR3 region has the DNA TGTGCCAGCAGCGTAGCGGGAGAGTCTACCGGGGAGCTGTTTTTT.

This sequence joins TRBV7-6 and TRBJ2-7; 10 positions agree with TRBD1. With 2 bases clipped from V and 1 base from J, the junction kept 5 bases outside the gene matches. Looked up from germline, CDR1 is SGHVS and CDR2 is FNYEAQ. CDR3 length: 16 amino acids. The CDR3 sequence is CASSLHRTGGSYEQYF. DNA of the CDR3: TGTGCCAGCAGCTTACATCGGACAGGGGGATCCTACGAGCAGTACTTC.

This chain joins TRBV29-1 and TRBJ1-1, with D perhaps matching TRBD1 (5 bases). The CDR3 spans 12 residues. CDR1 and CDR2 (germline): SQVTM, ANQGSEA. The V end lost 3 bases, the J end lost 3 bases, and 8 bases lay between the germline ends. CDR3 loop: CSVDRRDTEAFF. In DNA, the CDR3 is TGCAGCGTTGATCGCAGGGACACTGAAGCTTTCTTT.

DNA for the CDR3: TGTGCCAGCAGTTTATGGGGACAGGACGCTGCGAACACCGGGGAGCTGTTTTTT. Its protein product is CASSLWGQDAANTGELFF. J is TRBJ2-2 and V is TRBV28; 8 bases line up with TRBD1. V lost 0 bases and J lost 0; bases outside the gene matches: 6. CDR3 length: 18 amino acids. Germline CDR1 is MDHEN and CDR2 is SYDVKM. Filled out from reference TRBV28 and TRBJ2-2, the complete variable domain reads DVKVTQSSRYLVKRTGEKVFLECVQDMDHENMFWYRQDPGLGLRLIYFSYDVKMKEKGDIPEGYSVSREKKERFSLILESASTNQTSMYLCASSLWGQDAANTGELFFGEGSRLTVL.

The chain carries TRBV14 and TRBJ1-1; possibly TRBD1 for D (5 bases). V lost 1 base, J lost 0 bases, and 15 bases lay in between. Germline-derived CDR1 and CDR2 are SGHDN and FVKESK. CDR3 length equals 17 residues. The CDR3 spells CASSQGGRPGVNTEAFF. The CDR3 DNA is TGTGCCAGCAGCCAAGGAGGGCGGCCGGGGGTGAACACTGAAGCTTTCTTT.

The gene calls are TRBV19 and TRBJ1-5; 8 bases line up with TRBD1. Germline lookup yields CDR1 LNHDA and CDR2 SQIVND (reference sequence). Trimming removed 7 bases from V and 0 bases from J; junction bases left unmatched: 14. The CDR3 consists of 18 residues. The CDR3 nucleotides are TGTGCCAGTACACCGTCAATTACAGGGGGTAATAGCAATCAGCCCCAGCATTTT. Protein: CASTPSITGGNSNQPQHF.